A selection of T cell receptor beta chains follows, all from one sample in a study of T cell repertoires in cytomegalovirus infection. TCRdb passed the reads through MiXCR, listing each CDR3 protein once. The sample lists about 230,000 distinct CDR3 sequences; around 6.4% were seen once. The sequencing sample was made of PBMCs. Receptors were obtained from a human donor in good health (CMV status not recorded). Some clones in this sample may be carry-over from other donors' samples. The CDR3 runs from the conserved cysteine through the conserved F or W. Each record gives: V gene, clone size, D gene, J gene, CDR3 protein, CDR3 DNA. The D gene is left open where the match is weak. Some rows have no size entry. The others give once, few or many, or a class for an expanded clone.

v_call: TRBV7-2; clone_size: many; d_call: -; j_call: TRBJ1-3; cdr3_aa: CASSLADASSGNTIYF; cdr3_nt: TGTGCCAGCAGCTTAGCGGACGCTAGCTCTGGAAACACCATATATTTT
v_call: TRBV10-1; clone_size: few; d_call: TRBD1; j_call: TRBJ1-4; cdr3_aa: CASSSGTDREKLFF; cdr3_nt: TGCGCCAGCAGTTCCGGGACAGACCGAGAAAAACTGTTTTTT
v_call: TRBV5-1; clone_size: many; d_call: TRBD1; j_call: TRBJ2-1; cdr3_aa: CASSRGTGNNEQFF; cdr3_nt: TGCGCCAGCAGCCGGGGGACAGGGAACAATGAGCAGTTCTTC
v_call: TRBV6-2/TRBV6-3; clone_size: many; d_call: TRBD2; j_call: TRBJ2-1; cdr3_aa: CASSYSSGGARNEQFF; cdr3_nt: TGTGCCAGCAGTTACTCTAGCGGGGGGGCTAGGAATGAGCAGTTCTTC
v_call: TRBV4-3; clone_size: few; d_call: -; j_call: TRBJ2-6; cdr3_aa: CASSQEVPWGGANVLTF; cdr3_nt: TGCGCCAGCAGCCAAGAAGTCCCCTGGGGTGGGGCCAACGTCCTGACTTTC
v_call: TRBV28; clone_size: many; d_call: TRBD1; j_call: TRBJ1-3; cdr3_aa: CASSSTGGSGNTIYF; cdr3_nt: TGTGCCAGCAGTTCCACAGGGGGCTCTGGAAACACCATATATTTT
v_call: TRBV7-9; clone_size: many; d_call: TRBD1; j_call: TRBJ1-5; cdr3_aa: CASSFDDRGRGNQPQHF; cdr3_nt: TGTGCCAGCAGCTTTGACGACAGGGGGCGAGGGAATCAGCCCCAGCATTTT
v_call: TRBV23-1; clone_size: many; d_call: -; j_call: TRBJ2-7; cdr3_aa: CASSQSRQNAYYEQYF; cdr3_nt: TGCGCCAGCAGTCAATCGAGACAGAACGCGTACTACGAGCAGTACTTC
v_call: TRBV7-2; clone_size: many; d_call: -; j_call: TRBJ1-2; cdr3_aa: CASSRTSTNYGYTF; cdr3_nt: TGTGCCAGCAGCCGAACCAGTACTAACTATGGCTACACCTTC
v_call: TRBV7-2; clone_size: many; d_call: TRBD2; j_call: TRBJ2-7; cdr3_aa: CASSLGGGGIRQYF; cdr3_nt: TGTGCCAGCAGCTTAGGCGGGGGGGGGATTCGGCAGTACTTC
v_call: TRBV7-3; clone_size: many; d_call: -; j_call: TRBJ2-3; cdr3_aa: CASSSLALLGTDTQYF; cdr3_nt: TGTGCCAGCAGCTCCCTGGCATTACTGGGCACAGATACGCAGTATTTT
v_call: TRBV28; clone_size: many; d_call: -; j_call: TRBJ2-6; cdr3_aa: CASSLVQSGANVLTF; cdr3_nt: TGTGCCAGCAGCCTTGTCCAATCTGGGGCCAACGTCCTGACTTTC
v_call: TRBV4-1; clone_size: many; d_call: TRBD1; j_call: TRBJ2-3; cdr3_aa: CASSPGQGPTISTDTQYF; cdr3_nt: TGCGCCAGCAGCCCCGGACAGGGGCCCACGATTAGCACAGATACGCAGTATTTT
v_call: TRBV27; clone_size: few; d_call: TRBD2; j_call: TRBJ2-3; cdr3_aa: CASSLSSGGGGADTQYF; cdr3_nt: TGTGCCAGCAGTTTGTCCAGCGGGGGAGGTGGCGCAGATACGCAGTATTTT
v_call: TRBV7-2; clone_size: many; d_call: -; j_call: TRBJ2-2; cdr3_aa: CASSPTGGSNTGELFF; cdr3_nt: TGTGCCAGCAGCCCCACTGGGGGCTCGAACACCGGGGAGCTGTTTTTT
v_call: TRBV29-1; clone_size: once; d_call: TRBD1; j_call: TRBJ2-2; cdr3_aa: CSVGDRVNTGELFF; cdr3_nt: TGCAGCGTAGGGGACAGGGTTAACACCGGGGAGCTGTTTTTT
v_call: TRBV19; clone_size: many; d_call: -; j_call: TRBJ1-5; cdr3_aa: CASSMASGHANQPQHF; cdr3_nt: TGTGCCAGTAGTATGGCCAGCGGACATGCCAATCAGCCCCAGCATTTT
v_call: TRBV11-2; clone_size: many; d_call: -; j_call: TRBJ2-5; cdr3_aa: CASSLVRGSQETQYF; cdr3_nt: TGTGCCAGCAGCTTAGTACGGGGTAGCCAAGAGACCCAGTACTTC
v_call: TRBV12-3/TRBV12-4; clone_size: many; d_call: -; j_call: TRBJ2-5; cdr3_aa: CASNRSGAQYF; cdr3_nt: TGTGCCAGCAACCGAAGCGGAGCACAGTACTTC
v_call: TRBV30; clone_size: -; d_call: TRBD2; j_call: TRBJ2-2; cdr3_aa: CAWRRPGGPGGELFF; cdr3_nt: TGTGCCTGGAGGAGACCGGGGGGGCCCGGCGGGGAGCTGTTTTTT
v_call: TRBV3-1; clone_size: -; d_call: -; j_call: TRBJ1-3; cdr3_aa: CASSQGANTIYF; cdr3_nt: TGTGCCAGCAGCCAGGGGGCGAACACCATATATTTT
v_call: TRBV10-3; clone_size: -; d_call: -; j_call: TRBJ1-2; cdr3_aa: CAIGVGYGYTF; cdr3_nt: TGTGCCATCGGTGTCGGTTATGGCTACACCTTC
v_call: TRBV7-2; clone_size: many; d_call: -; j_call: TRBJ1-2; cdr3_aa: CASSSGGPFYGYTF; cdr3_nt: TGTGCCAGCAGCTCCGGGGGACCCTTCTATGGCTACACCTTC
v_call: TRBV20-1; clone_size: many; d_call: -; j_call: TRBJ2-7; cdr3_aa: CSARGSPGWEQYF; cdr3_nt: TGCAGTGCTAGAGGGAGCCCTGGGTGGGAGCAGTACTTC
v_call: TRBV20-1; clone_size: once; d_call: -; j_call: TRBJ2-7; cdr3_aa: CSATTGRNFYEQYF; cdr3_nt: TGCAGTGCCACTACAGGGCGGAATTTCTACGAGCAGTACTTC
v_call: TRBV5-5; clone_size: many; d_call: -; j_call: TRBJ1-4; cdr3_aa: CASSFRQAEKLFF; cdr3_nt: TGTGCCAGCAGCTTCCGGCAGGCCGAAAAACTGTTTTTT
v_call: TRBV20-1; clone_size: many; d_call: TRBD1; j_call: TRBJ1-1; cdr3_aa: CSAEGQVQAFF; cdr3_nt: TGCAGTGCGGAGGGACAGGTTCAAGCTTTCTTT
v_call: TRBV7-2; clone_size: many; d_call: TRBD1; j_call: TRBJ1-6; cdr3_aa: CASSLRGQGARGNSPLHF; cdr3_nt: TGTGCCAGCAGCTTACGAGGGCAGGGGGCGCGGGGGAATTCACCCCTCCACTTT
v_call: TRBV7-2; clone_size: many; d_call: -; j_call: TRBJ2-5; cdr3_aa: CAIPRGRGVRETQYF; cdr3_nt: TGTGCCATCCCCCGGGGGCGTGGCGTAAGGGAGACCCAGTACTTC
v_call: TRBV5-6; clone_size: many; d_call: -; j_call: TRBJ2-7; cdr3_aa: CASSLWPGTVRREQYF; cdr3_nt: TGTGCCAGCAGCTTGTGGCCTGGGACGGTACGCCGCGAGCAGTACTTC
v_call: TRBV20-1; clone_size: -; d_call: -; j_call: TRBJ2-7; cdr3_aa: CSAQHFPYEQYF; cdr3_nt: TGCAGTGCCCAACACTTTCCCTACGAGCAGTACTTC
v_call: TRBV14; clone_size: many; d_call: TRBD1; j_call: TRBJ1-1; cdr3_aa: CASSHRTGGRTEAFF; cdr3_nt: TGTGCCAGCAGCCACCGGACAGGGGGGAGGACTGAAGCTTTCTTT
v_call: TRBV30; clone_size: few; d_call: -; j_call: TRBJ1-1; cdr3_aa: CAWSRQRNTEAFF; cdr3_nt: TGTGCCTGGAGTAGGCAGAGGAACACTGAAGCTTTCTTT
v_call: TRBV4-3; clone_size: many; d_call: TRBD2; j_call: TRBJ2-3; cdr3_aa: CASSQDSGASTDTQYF; cdr3_nt: TGCGCCAGCAGCCAAGATAGCGGGGCTAGCACAGATACGCAGTATTTT
v_call: TRBV15; clone_size: many; d_call: TRBD1; j_call: TRBJ2-4; cdr3_aa: CATSTDPGGIQYF; cdr3_nt: TGTGCCACCAGCACGGACCCAGGGGGCATTCAGTACTTC
v_call: TRBV7-2; clone_size: many; d_call: -; j_call: TRBJ1-5; cdr3_aa: CASSLGPGANQPQHF; cdr3_nt: TGTGCCAGCAGCTTAGGTCCAGGGGCGAATCAGCCCCAGCATTTT
v_call: TRBV7-2; clone_size: many; d_call: TRBD1; j_call: TRBJ1-1; cdr3_aa: CASSLQGANTEAFF; cdr3_nt: TGTGCCAGCAGCTTACAGGGGGCGAACACTGAAGCTTTCTTT
v_call: TRBV7-2; clone_size: many; d_call: TRBD1; j_call: TRBJ1-4; cdr3_aa: CASSQTGDMRSNEKLFF; cdr3_nt: TGTGCCAGCAGCCAGACAGGGGATATGCGGTCTAATGAAAAACTGTTTTTT
v_call: TRBV29-1; clone_size: -; d_call: -; j_call: TRBJ2-6; cdr3_aa: CSVTGTGLGTAGANVLTF; cdr3_nt: TGCAGCGTGACCGGGACGGGGTTAGGGACGGCTGGGGCCAACGTCCTGACTTTC
v_call: TRBV2; clone_size: many; d_call: TRBD2; j_call: TRBJ2-5; cdr3_aa: CASHRGVAGVTQYF; cdr3_nt: TGTGCCAGCCACCGAGGAGTGGCGGGGGTGACCCAGTACTTC
v_call: TRBV5-1; clone_size: -; d_call: -; j_call: TRBJ1-4; cdr3_aa: CASEPGEATNEKLFF; cdr3_nt: TGCGCCAGCGAACCAGGGGAGGCAACTAATGAAAAACTGTTTTTT
v_call: TRBV7-2; clone_size: many; d_call: TRBD1; j_call: TRBJ2-7; cdr3_aa: CASSRGQGREQYF; cdr3_nt: TGTGCCAGCAGCAGAGGACAGGGGAGAGAGCAGTACTTC
v_call: TRBV20-1; clone_size: many; d_call: -; j_call: TRBJ1-4; cdr3_aa: CSARVQGFNEKLFF; cdr3_nt: TGCAGTGCTAGAGTTCAGGGTTTTAATGAAAAACTGTTTTTT
v_call: TRBV2; clone_size: many; d_call: -; j_call: TRBJ2-2; cdr3_aa: CASSERARRLNTGELFF; cdr3_nt: TGTGCCAGCAGTGAACGTGCCAGGAGACTTAACACCGGGGAGCTGTTTTTT
v_call: TRBV5-1; clone_size: many; d_call: -; j_call: TRBJ2-1; cdr3_aa: CASSREPSYNEQFF; cdr3_nt: TGCGCCAGCAGCCGGGAGCCTTCCTACAATGAGCAGTTCTTC
v_call: TRBV19; clone_size: many; d_call: TRBD1; j_call: TRBJ2-1; cdr3_aa: CASRGQGANNEQFF; cdr3_nt: TGTGCCAGTAGGGGACAGGGGGCGAACAATGAGCAGTTCTTC
v_call: TRBV7-2; clone_size: many; d_call: -; j_call: TRBJ2-5; cdr3_aa: CASSLRETETQYF; cdr3_nt: TGTGCCAGCAGCTTACGGGAGACGGAGACCCAGTACTTC
v_call: TRBV29-1; clone_size: many; d_call: -; j_call: TRBJ1-1; cdr3_aa: CSVGYFAGVENTEAFF; cdr3_nt: TGCAGCGTTGGTTATTTCGCGGGTGTGGAGAACACTGAAGCTTTCTTT
v_call: TRBV7-2; clone_size: -; d_call: -; j_call: TRBJ2-7; cdr3_aa: CASSLGQEIYEQYF; cdr3_nt: TGTGCCAGCAGCTTAGGACAGGAGATCTACGAGCAGTACTTC
v_call: TRBV7-2; clone_size: many; d_call: -; j_call: TRBJ1-2; cdr3_aa: CASGPSGPVGVYGYTF; cdr3_nt: TGTGCCAGCGGCCCCTCGGGGCCGGTCGGGGTCTATGGCTACACCTTC
v_call: TRBV7-2; clone_size: many; d_call: -; j_call: TRBJ2-5; cdr3_aa: CASSLEGGETQYF; cdr3_nt: TGTGCCAGCAGCTTGGAGGGGGGGGAGACCCAGTACTTC
v_call: TRBV2; clone_size: many; d_call: TRBD1; j_call: TRBJ2-7; cdr3_aa: CASTPGQATYEQYF; cdr3_nt: TGTGCCAGCACCCCGGGACAGGCTACCTACGAGCAGTACTTC
v_call: TRBV20-1; clone_size: many; d_call: -; j_call: TRBJ2-5; cdr3_aa: CSARGRKMLGAGETQYF; cdr3_nt: TGCAGTGCTAGAGGGCGTAAAATGTTAGGGGCGGGGGAGACCCAGTACTTC